The sequence of this TCR beta chain was determined in a study of neoadjuvant anti-PD-1 for oral cavity cancer (dated by TCRdb to about 2021). For the wider study: Before curative-intent surgical resection, most patients were given three to four biweekly doses of nivolumab at 3 mg/kg. A fourth nivolumab dose was given around day 43 to patients without progression, and definitive surgical resection was performed in those patients on days 50-56. Responders were defined as patients with complete response, partial response or stable disease by RECIST 1.1; non-responders were defined as patients with progression. The parent correlative cohort had about 11 patients and a response rate of 30% to 35%.

About this clone: Its target antigen remains unknown. Per-base quality was not reported, and no clone a single base away is much larger than it.

For deep sequencing, PBMC libraries mostly used about 500 ng of input genomic DNA, with six replicates for each sample. Following the manufacturer's instructions, the team built TCRbeta libraries using the immunoSEQ hsTCRbeta kit. An Illumina NovaSeq 6000 S4 flow cell was used to sequence the final libraries, which had first been combined to 3 nM. Under the source paper's analysis protocol: The immunoSEQ Analyzer handled quality control and preprocessing of the raw data. The analysis was restricted to productive rearrangements, with each unique CDR3 amino acid sequence defining a clonotype. Repertoire clonality was estimated as the Gini-Simpson index, which was calculated using the R package tcR. Student's t test was used to compare Gini indices, while Pearson correlation assessed associations with tumor size change. This immuneACCESS table, as held by TCRdb, lists in-frame sequences with V and J called but not all clones. Of the missing ones, under half trace to an unresolved V gene in checked studies; the others have no known cause. V, J and clone size were drawn from that table, and D and trimming were deduced from the DNA. The sample table holds 40,000 to 50,000 clones, of which approximately 80% were seen once. Together, the top ten hold around 4.8% of the sample.

In the paper's terms, the time point label means: after neoadjuvant nivolumab, at surgical resection. None of the patients had received prior systemic or radiation treatment, and all were newly diagnosed with stage II-IVA oral cavity squamous cell carcinoma. Everyone in the cohort had locally advanced, HPV-negative oral cavity squamous cell carcinoma. Peripheral blood mononuclear cells were analyzed directly and were not maintained or expanded in culture. Samples came from a longitudinal correlative study of a single-arm phase II trial of neoadjuvant nivolumab in oral cavity squamous cell carcinoma. Subject-matched pre- and post-treatment PBMCs and tumors from three responders and three non-responders underwent genomic DNA-based TCRbeta sequencing. Peripheral blood mononuclear cells were collected before nivolumab treatment and again after treatment, at the time of surgery. The Maxwell RSC DNA from Cells kit was used to isolate genomic DNA from PBMCs.

On the study overall, not on this receptor specifically: After neoadjuvant nivolumab, significantly higher T cell clonality (Gini index) was found within PBMCs in non-responders than in responders. Higher pretreatment blood Treg/Th17 ratios correlated with higher pretreatment blood TCRbeta clonality and lower post-treatment tumor TCRbeta clonality. The TCR analyses had only three patients in each response group, and the authors called for validation in larger cohorts.

CDR1 SGHDN and CDR2 FVKESK are derived from the germline V gene. V was cut back by 2 bases and J by 0 bases, leaving a gap of 7 bases between them. From cysteine to phenylalanine, the CDR3 is 14 amino acids long. The kept DNA is CDR3 alone, 42 bases in frame from the first base. This clonotype was obtained from a person between 35 and 79 years old with oral cavity squamous cell carcinoma. The chain is encoded by TRBV14 joined to TRBJ1-1; a confident D gene designation cannot be given. Sequenced here: PBMCs, sampled after nivolumab (anti-PD-1) treatment. The DNA reads TGTGCCAGCAGCCAACAGCTACTGAACACTGAAGCTTTCTTT. Its coded protein is CASSQQLLNTEAFF. Supplemented by the reference TRBV14 and TRBJ1-1 proteins around the CDR3, the complete variable domain is EAGVTQFPSHSVIEKGQTVTLRCDPISGHDNLYWYRRVMGKEIKFLLHFVKESKQDESGMPNNRFLAERTGGTYSTLKVQPAELEDSGVYFCASSQQLLNTEAFFGQGTRLTVV.